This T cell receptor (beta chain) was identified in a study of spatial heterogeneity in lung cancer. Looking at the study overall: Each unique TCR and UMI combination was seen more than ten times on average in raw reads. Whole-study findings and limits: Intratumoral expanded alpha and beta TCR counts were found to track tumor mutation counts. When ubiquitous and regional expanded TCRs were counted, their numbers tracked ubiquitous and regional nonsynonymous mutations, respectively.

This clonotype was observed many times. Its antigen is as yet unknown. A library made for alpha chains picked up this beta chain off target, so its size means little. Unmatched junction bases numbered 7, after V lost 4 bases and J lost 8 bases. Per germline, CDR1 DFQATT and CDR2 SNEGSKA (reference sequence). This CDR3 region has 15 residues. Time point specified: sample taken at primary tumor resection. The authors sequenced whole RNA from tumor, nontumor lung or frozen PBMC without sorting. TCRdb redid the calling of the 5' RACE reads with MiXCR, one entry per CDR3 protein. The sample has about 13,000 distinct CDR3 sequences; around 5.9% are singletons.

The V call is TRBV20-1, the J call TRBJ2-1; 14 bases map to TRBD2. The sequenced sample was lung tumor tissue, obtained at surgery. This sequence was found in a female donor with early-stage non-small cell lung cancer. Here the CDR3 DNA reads TGCAGTGCTACCCCGACTAGCGGGGGGGCTGATGAGCAGTTCTTC. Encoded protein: CSATPTSGGADEQFF.